Following are 27 T cell receptor beta chains from one sample sequenced in a study of blood T cell repertoires in COVID-19. Assay: immunoSEQ multiplex PCR; the TCRdb copy retains only in-frame clones and omits some. The top ten hold roughly 8.6% of the sample, which has roughly 200,000 clones, around four fifths seen once. The specimen was peripheral blood. Source of these receptors: a middle-aged man with active or convalescent COVID-19.

The chain joins TRBV24-1 to TRBJ2-7; D is perhaps TRBD1 (7 bases). V was cut by 2 bases and J by 5 bases, with 15 bases left in between. The CDR3 consists of 15 residues. From germline, CDR1 is KGHDR and CDR2 SFDVKD. This chain's CDR3 is CATSDSRGRGDEQYF. DNA of the CDR3: TGTGCCACCAGTGATTCAAGGGGGCGCGGGGACGAGCAGTACTTC.

This clone was recorded once. The V and J genes are TRBV5-1 and TRBJ1-6; no clear D. From germline, CDR1 is SGHRS and CDR2 YFSETQ. With 0 bases removed from V and 0 bases from J, the gap between germline ends came to 10 bases. The CDR3 has 17 residues. The CDR3 nucleotides read TGCGCCAGCAGCTTGGTTCCGGTTAGCTCCTATAATTCACCCCTCCACTTT. Translation gives CASSLVPVSSYNSPLHF. Variable domain in full (rest from reference TRBV5-1 and TRBJ1-6): KAGVTQTPRYLIKTRGQQVTLSCSPISGHRSVSWYQQTPGQGLQFLFEYFSETQRNKGNFPGRFSGRQFSNSRSEMNVSTLELGDSALYLCASSLVPVSSYNSPLHFGNGTRLTVT.

The chain is built from TRBV2 and TRBJ1-1; D is unclear. The germline gives CDR1 SNHLY, CDR2 FYNNEI. V was trimmed by 5 bases and J by 3 bases, leaving 16 bases between them. The CDR3 is made up of 15 amino acids. CDR3 residues: CASSPQRDGHTEAFF. The CDR3 DNA is TGTGCCAGCAGTCCGCAACGGGATGGTCACACTGAAGCTTTCTTT.

CDR3 coding DNA: TGTGCCAGCAGTTACCCGACAGGGGCCGGGTATGGCTACACCTTC. Its protein product is CASSYPTGAGYGYTF. The V gene is TRBV6-6, the J gene TRBJ1-2; 8 positions agree with TRBD1. Trimming at V came to 2 bases and at J to 5 bases, leaving 7 bases not matched to a gene. The CDR3 spans 15 residues. Germline V gene data show CDR1 as MNHNY and CDR2 as SVGAGI (reference sequence).

The chain has TRBV19 and TRBJ1-2; 8 nucleotides align to TRBD1. The CDR3 covers 15 residues. The germline V gene has CDR1 LNHDA and CDR2 SQIVND (reference sequence). The J segment lost 2 bases and the V segment lost 7 bases, leaving 9 bases of the junction unmatched. The CDR3 region is CASNPDRGPNYGYTF. The CDR3, as DNA: TGTGCCAGTAACCCCGACAGGGGACCCAACTATGGCTACACCTTC.

The V and J genes are TRBV4-1 and TRBJ1-2; 8 bases are shared with TRBD1. The ends lost 0 bases at V and 8 bases at J; junction bases unmatched: 11. Germline V gene sequence: CDR1 MGHRA, CDR2 YSYEKL. The length of the CDR3 is 16 residues. The CDR3: CASSQDLTGVTGGYTF. CDR3 in DNA: TGCGCCAGCAGCCAAGATCTGACAGGGGTAACGGGCGGCTACACCTTC.

V gene TRBV18 combines with J gene TRBJ2-1; TRBD2 aligns across 7 bases. This CDR3 comprises 16 residues. V lost 4 bases to trimming and J lost 0 bases; unmatched junction nucleotides: 6. Germline values: CDR1 KGHSH, CDR2 LQKENI. The CDR3: CASSRLAASSYNEQFF. The CDR3 DNA is TGTGCCAGCTCACGGCTAGCGGCATCCTCCTACAATGAGCAGTTCTTC.

This chain connects TRBV30 to TRBJ2-7; 7 positions agree with TRBD2. V lost 6 bases, J lost 0 bases, and 17 bases stayed unmatched. The germline gives CDR1 GTSNPN, CDR2 SVGIG (reference sequence). This CDR3 comprises 17 residues. The CDR3 DNA is TGTGCCTGTGACGGACCAGGCGGGAGTCCTCCCTCCTACGAGCAGTACTTC. Translating it yields CACDGPGGSPPSYEQYF.

This chain joins TRBV6-5 and TRBJ1-3; D uncertain. From germline, CDR1 is MNHEY and CDR2 SVGAGI. The CDR3 loop spans 11 amino acids. Deletions cut 7 bases from V and 8 bases from J, with 9 bases between. Written as DNA, the CDR3 is TGTGCCAGCATTCGCGGGGACACCATATATTTT. This translates into CASIRGDTIYF.

The chain uses TRBV18 and TRBJ1-2; no clear D gene. Trimming pared 0 bases from V and 1 base from J, leaving 6 bases between. The germline V gene encodes CDR1 KGHSH and CDR2 LQKENI. The CDR3 has 14 amino acids. The CDR3 DNA follows: TGTGCCAGCTCACCACCGAACAGTAACTATGGCTACACCTTC. It translates to CASSPPNSNYGYTF.

The chain has TRBV7-2 and TRBJ1-1, with 11 bases lining up with TRBD1. This CDR3 is built from 15 residues. Germline CDR1 SGHTA, CDR2 FQGNSA. V lost 5 bases and J lost 6; bases outside the gene matches: 8. CDR3 in DNA: TGTGCCAGCAGCCCTCGGACAGGGGGCCGGTCTGAAGCTTTCTTT. The encoded protein is CASSPRTGGRSEAFF. Full variable domain (outside the CDR3, taken from reference TRBV7-2 and TRBJ1-1): GAGVSQSPSNKVTEKGKDVELRCDPISGHTALYWYRQSLGQGLEFLIYFQGNSAPDKSGLPSDRFSAERTGGSVSTLTIQRTQQEDSAVYLCASSPRTGGRSEAFFGQGTRLTVV.

The CDR3, as DNA: TGTGCCAGCAGCCTACGGGGACAGGGTGGCTACACCTTC. It is translated as CASSLRGQGGYTF. This chain uses TRBV3-1 (or the pseudogene TRBV3-2) with TRBJ1-2; TRBD1 matches at 9 bases. Germline V gene lookup returns CDR1 LGHDT and CDR2 YNNKEL (reference sequence). After removal of 4 bases from V and 7 bases from J, the junction contained 4 bases not matched to a gene. CDR3 length: 13 amino acids.

This clone was detected a few times. The chain couples TRBV5-1 to TRBJ2-1; 7 nucleotides align to TRBD1. The length of the CDR3 is 14 residues. The V gene's germline CDR1 is SGHRS and CDR2 YFSETQ. V was pared by 4 bases and J by 4 bases, with 5 bases of the junction left unmatched. The CDR3 DNA reads TGCGCCAGCAGCCCTACGACAGGGTACAATGAGCAGTTCTTC. Encoded protein: CASSPTTGYNEQFF.

The rearrangement joins TRBV19 to TRBJ1-5, with D perhaps TRBD1 (6 bases). Germline V CDR1 and CDR2: LNHDA, SQIVND (reference sequence). The V end was cut by 3 bases, the J end by 5 bases, with 14 bases between. The length of the CDR3 is 15 residues. CDR3 amino acids: CASSMGRGHYQPQHF. DNA of the CDR3: TGTGCCAGTAGTATGGGCAGGGGACACTATCAGCCCCAGCATTTT.

The V gene is TRBV7-3, the J gene TRBJ1-3; 9 bases agree with TRBD1. V lost 4 bases, J lost 0 bases, and 13 bases stayed unmatched. CDR1 is SGHTA and CDR2 is FQGTGA in the germline V gene. The CDR3 covers 19 residues. CDR3 sequence: CASSSPGTGWSFSGNTIYF. The DNA for the CDR3 is TGTGCCAGCAGCTCACCTGGGACAGGGTGGTCTTTCTCTGGAAACACCATATATTTT.

V gene TRBV9 combines with J gene TRBJ2-1; weak D call: TRBD1 (5 bases). Germline CDR1 reads SGDLS; CDR2 reads YYNGEE. The V gene lost 4 bases and the J gene lost 10 bases, with 9 bases spanning the gap. There are 11 residues in the CDR3. CDR3 in DNA: TGTGCCAGCAGCCGGACAACGGAGCAGTTCTTC. This gives the protein CASSRTTEQFF.

V usage is TRBV3-1 (or the pseudogene TRBV3-2) and J usage is TRBJ1-5, with a tentative D call TRBD1 (6 bases). The germline CDR1 and CDR2 sequences are LGHDT and YNNKEL (reference sequence). This CDR3 region has 14 residues. V gave up 4 bases and J gave up 2 bases, with 9 bases separating them. As DNA, the CDR3 is TGTGCCAGCAGCCTAAGACAGGGCAATCAGCCCCAGCATTTT. It translates to CASSLRQGNQPQHF.

The V gene is TRBV19, the J gene TRBJ1-2; D perhaps matches TRBD1 (6 bases). Germline V gene lookup returns CDR1 LNHDA and CDR2 SQIVND (reference sequence). The CDR3 covers 15 residues. V was pared by 6 bases and J by 11 bases, with 25 bases between. Here the CDR3 reads CASSRGGGDGRGYTF. The CDR3 nucleotides read TGTGCCAGTAGCAGAGGGGGAGGGGACGGCAGGGGATACACCTTC.

This sequence joins TRBV27 and TRBJ2-2, with 7 bases fitting TRBD2. Germline V lookup: CDR1 MNHEY, CDR2 SMNVEV (reference sequence). The junction had 9 bases not matched to a gene; V was cut back by 5 bases and J by 6 bases. CDR3 size: 15 residues. The CDR3 DNA reads as TGTGCCAGCAGTCCTCCGGGACTAAGGGCCGGGGAGCTGTTTTTT. Translation gives CASSPPGLRAGELFF.

The chain combines TRBV18 with TRBJ2-1; 8 nucleotides line up with TRBD2. The germline gives CDR1 KGHSH, CDR2 LQKENI. There are 13 residues in the CDR3. Unmatched junction bases numbered 2, after V lost 3 bases and J lost 7 bases. CDR3 in amino acids: CASSPPGGNEQFF. CDR3 in DNA: TGTGCCAGCTCACCCCCGGGAGGGAATGAGCAGTTCTTC.

CDR3 amino acids: CASSEQESNSPLHF. DNA of the CDR3: TGTGCCAGCAGTGAACAGGAGTCTAATTCACCCCTCCACTTT. This chain joins TRBV6-4 and TRBJ1-6, with D tentatively TRBD1 (5 bases). Germline CDR1 is MRHNA and CDR2 is SNTAGT. The CDR3 loop spans 14 amino acids. V was trimmed by 3 bases and J by 6 bases, leaving 9 bases between them.

The V call is TRBV3-1 (or the pseudogene TRBV3-2), the J call TRBJ2-1; D might be TRBD1 (6 bases). This CDR3 is 13 amino acids long. Germline V gives CDR1 LGHDT, CDR2 YNNKEL (reference sequence). Deletions cut 1 base from V and 10 bases from J, with 11 bases between. The CDR3 loop reads CASSQVGAGEQFF. The CDR3 DNA reads TGTGCCAGCAGCCAAGTGGGGGCTGGCGAGCAGTTCTTC.

J is TRBJ1-3 and V is TRBV7-6; D uncertain. The CDR3 has 13 residues. Germline values: CDR1 SGHVS, CDR2 FNYEAQ. The V end lost 1 base, the J end lost 4 bases, and 5 bases lay between the germline ends. The CDR3 sequence: CASSLGLGNTIYF. The CDR3 DNA reads TGTGCCAGCAGCTTAGGGCTGGGAAACACCATATATTTT.

This rearrangement joins TRBV11-3 to TRBJ2-1; 8 nucleotides match TRBD2. J lost 8 bases, V lost 1 base, and 4 bases had no gene match. The CDR3 runs to 14 residues. CDR1 SGHNT and CDR2 YENEEA come from the germline V gene. This CDR3 is CASSLGTSSDEQFF. CDR3 nucleotides: TGTGCCAGCAGCTTAGGGACTAGCTCGGATGAGCAGTTCTTC.

V gene TRBV29-1 combines with J gene TRBJ1-2, with D uncertain. Trimming stripped 7 bases from V and 0 bases from J, with 21 bases between. This CDR3 is 16 amino acids long. Germline lookup yields CDR1 SQVTM and CDR2 ANQGSEA. The CDR3 nucleotides are TGCAGCGCCCTGCGACAAGGCATCCCTTCTAACTATGGCTACACCTTC. This sequence encodes CSALRQGIPSNYGYTF. Complete variable domain (other parts from reference TRBV29-1 and TRBJ1-2): SAVISQKPSRDICQRGTSLTIQCQVDSQVTMMFWYRQQPGQSLTLIATANQGSEATYESGFVIDKFPISRPNLTFSTLTVSNMSPEDSSIYLCSALRQGIPSNYGYTFGSGTRLTVV.

The chain links TRBV11-2 to TRBJ1-4; D not certain. Germline CDR1 is SGHAT and CDR2 is FQNNGV. The length of the CDR3 is 15 residues. Trimming pared 1 base from V and 5 bases from J, leaving 11 bases between. The CDR3 spells CASSLAQNRNEKLFF. The CDR3 coding sequence is TGTGCCAGCAGCTTAGCACAGAACAGAAATGAAAAACTGTTTTTT.

The chain joins TRBV4-3 to TRBJ2-3; maybe TRBD1 (5 bases). The CDR3 is 13 residues long. Trimming took off 0 bases at V and 6 bases at J, with 7 bases between the two ends. CDR1 LGHNA and CDR2 YSLEER come from the germline V gene. The CDR3 DNA sequence: TGCGCCAGCAGCCAAGATAAGGGGGATACGCAGTATTTT. Translated, it gives CASSQDKGDTQYF.